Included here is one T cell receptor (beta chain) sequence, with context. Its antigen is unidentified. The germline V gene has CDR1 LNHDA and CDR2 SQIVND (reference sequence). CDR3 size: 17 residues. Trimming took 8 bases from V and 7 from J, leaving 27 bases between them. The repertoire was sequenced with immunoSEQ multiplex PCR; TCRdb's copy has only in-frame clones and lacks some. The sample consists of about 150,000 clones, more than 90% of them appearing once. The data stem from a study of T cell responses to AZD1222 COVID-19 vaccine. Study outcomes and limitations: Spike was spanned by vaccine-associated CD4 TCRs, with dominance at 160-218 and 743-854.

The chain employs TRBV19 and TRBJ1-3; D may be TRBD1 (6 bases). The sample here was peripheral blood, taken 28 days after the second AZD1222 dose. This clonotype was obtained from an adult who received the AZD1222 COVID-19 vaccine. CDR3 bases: TGTGCCAGTCATACCACAGGGCACCTCATCAGCCGGAACACCATATATTTT. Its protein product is CASHTTGHLISRNTIYF.